This passage covers 11 T cell receptor beta chains from one sample sequenced in a study of OX40 agonist ivuxolimab in advanced cancers. Method: immunoSEQ multiplex PCR; TCRdb's copy keeps in-frame clones and lacks some. The data show about 34,000 clones, 70% to 85% seen once. Specimen: CD4+ or CD8+ T cells sorted from blood, collected in a trial of the OX40 agonist ivuxolimab. Receptor source: an adult with an advanced solid tumor such as melanoma, head and neck, liver or kidney cancer.

The gene calls are TRBV25-1 and TRBJ2-1; either TRBD1 or TRBD2 may supply D (7 bases each). CDR1 and CDR2 (germline): MGHDK, SYGVNS. V was pared by 11 bases and J by 3 bases, with 14 bases between. The CDR3 runs to 13 residues. The CDR3 is CAAGGDRYNEQFF. The CDR3 coding sequence is TGTGCCGCAGGGGGGGACCGCTACAATGAGCAGTTCTTC.

This clone was counted only a few times. The genes are TRBV11-2 and TRBJ1-2, with 9 bases that match TRBD1. Germline V lookup: CDR1 SGHAT, CDR2 FQNNGV. J lost 5 bases, V lost 5 bases, and 6 bases had no gene match. There are 14 residues in the CDR3. In DNA, the CDR3 is TGTGCCAGCAGCCCACAGGGGGCAGAGTATGGCTACACCTTC. Translation: CASSPQGAEYGYTF.

This chain connects TRBV5-1 to TRBJ2-5, with 9 positions matching TRBD2. Germline assignment: CDR1 SGHRS and CDR2 YFSETQ. With 3 bases clipped from V and 5 bases from J, the junction kept 11 bases outside the gene matches. The CDR3 covers 16 residues. Written as DNA, the CDR3 is TGCGCCAGCAGCTGGATTGGACTAGCGATACGGGAGACCCAGTACTTC. This translates into CASSWIGLAIRETQYF.

CDR3 sequence reads: CASSLRIENTEAFF. The CDR3 DNA is TGTGCCAGCAGCTTGCGAATCGAGAACACTGAAGCTTTCTTT. This chain connects TRBV7-4 to TRBJ1-1, with D unresolved. V was shortened by 3 bases and J by 1 base, with 9 bases between the two germline ends. The germline gives CDR1 SGHVT, CDR2 SQSDAQ. This CDR3 is built from 14 residues.

The J gene is TRBJ1-3, the V gene TRBV19; 7 bases line up with TRBD1. The V gene end was trimmed by 5 bases and the J gene end by 0 bases; junction bases not matched to a gene: 4. Looked up from germline, CDR1 is LNHDA and CDR2 is SQIVND (reference sequence). The CDR3 is made up of 15 amino acids. CDR3 sequence reads: CASSSGQPSGNTIYF. For the CDR3, the DNA is TGTGCCAGTAGTTCGGGACAGCCCTCTGGAAACACCATATATTTT.

The chain is built from TRBV7-8 and TRBJ1-6; 7 bases match TRBD1. V gave up 4 bases and J gave up 15 bases; unmatched junction bases: 9. Germline CDR1 is SGHVS and CDR2 is FQNEAQ. This CDR3 is 13 amino acids long. As DNA, the CDR3 is TGTGCCAGCAGCTCTCGGGACAGCCGCCTCCTCCACTTT. This codes for CASSSRDSRLLHF.

There are a few counts of this clone. The chain uses TRBV27 and TRBJ2-5, with 9 bases identical to TRBD2. Germline CDR1 and CDR2: MNHEY and SMNVEV (reference sequence). V lost 8 bases to trimming and J lost 5 bases; unmatched junction nucleotides: 6. The CDR3 consists of 13 residues. CDR3 bases: TGTGCCAGCCGTAGCGGGAGAAGGGAGACCCAGTACTTC. Protein product: CASRSGRRETQYF.

The V and J genes are TRBV30 and TRBJ1-3, with a tentative D call TRBD1 (5 bases). V shed 1 base and J shed 0 bases, with 25 bases lying between them. The germline CDR1 and CDR2 sequences are GTSNPN and SVGIG (reference sequence). The CDR3 contains 20 residues. This CDR3 reads CAWSEEGTDYWAPSGNTIYF. The CDR3 DNA sequence: TGTGCCTGGAGTGAGGAGGGGACCGACTACTGGGCTCCCTCTGGAAACACCATATATTTT.

The chain couples TRBV7-8 to TRBJ1-5; D is perhaps TRBD1 (5 bases). The CDR3 is 16 amino acids. V was clipped by 5 bases and J by 9 bases, with 23 bases between them. Germline CDR1 and CDR2: SGHVS and FQNEAQ. CDR3 in amino acids: CASSPGDSPEVRPQHF. The DNA for the CDR3 is TGTGCCAGCAGCCCGGGGGATTCCCCGGAAGTCCGGCCCCAGCATTTT.

The chain combines TRBV30 with TRBJ2-3; D is possibly TRBD2 (6 bases). Germline CDR1 reads GTSNPN; CDR2 reads SVGIG (reference sequence). With 5 bases removed from V and 4 bases from J, the gap between germline ends came to 13 bases. The CDR3 length is 13 residues. The CDR3 sequence: CAWDGGLADTQYF. The CDR3 bases are TGTGCCTGGGATGGGGGGTTGGCAGATACGCAGTATTTT.

V and J are TRBV9 and TRBJ2-1, with 13 bases identical to TRBD2. Trimming cost V 4 bases and J 3 bases; bases outside gene matches: 7. This CDR3 has 17 residues. CDR1 and CDR2 from the germline V gene are SGDLS and YYNGEE. CDR3 sequence: CASSYTSGGALYNEQFF. The CDR3 DNA reads TGTGCCAGCAGCTATACTAGCGGGGGGGCCCTCTACAATGAGCAGTTCTTC. The variable domain in full, with the rest retrieved from reference TRBV9 and TRBJ2-1, is DSGVTQTPKHLITATGQRVTLRCSPRSGDLSVYWYQQSLDQGLQFLIQYYNGEERAKGNILERFSAQQFPDLHSELNLSSLELGDSALYFCASSYTSGGALYNEQFFGPGTRLTVL.